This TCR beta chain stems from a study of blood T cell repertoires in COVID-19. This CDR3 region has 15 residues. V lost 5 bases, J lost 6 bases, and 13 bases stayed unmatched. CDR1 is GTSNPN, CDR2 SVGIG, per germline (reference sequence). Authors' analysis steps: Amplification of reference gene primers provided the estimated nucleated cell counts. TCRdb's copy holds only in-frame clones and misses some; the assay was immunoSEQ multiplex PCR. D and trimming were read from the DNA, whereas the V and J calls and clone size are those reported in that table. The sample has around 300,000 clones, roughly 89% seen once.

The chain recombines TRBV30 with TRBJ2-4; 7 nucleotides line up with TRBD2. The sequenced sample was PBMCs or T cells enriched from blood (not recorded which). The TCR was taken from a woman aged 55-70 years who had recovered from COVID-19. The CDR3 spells CAWSLRTSFRNIQYF. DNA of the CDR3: TGTGCCTGGTCTCTCCGGACTAGTTTTCGAAACATTCAGTACTTC.